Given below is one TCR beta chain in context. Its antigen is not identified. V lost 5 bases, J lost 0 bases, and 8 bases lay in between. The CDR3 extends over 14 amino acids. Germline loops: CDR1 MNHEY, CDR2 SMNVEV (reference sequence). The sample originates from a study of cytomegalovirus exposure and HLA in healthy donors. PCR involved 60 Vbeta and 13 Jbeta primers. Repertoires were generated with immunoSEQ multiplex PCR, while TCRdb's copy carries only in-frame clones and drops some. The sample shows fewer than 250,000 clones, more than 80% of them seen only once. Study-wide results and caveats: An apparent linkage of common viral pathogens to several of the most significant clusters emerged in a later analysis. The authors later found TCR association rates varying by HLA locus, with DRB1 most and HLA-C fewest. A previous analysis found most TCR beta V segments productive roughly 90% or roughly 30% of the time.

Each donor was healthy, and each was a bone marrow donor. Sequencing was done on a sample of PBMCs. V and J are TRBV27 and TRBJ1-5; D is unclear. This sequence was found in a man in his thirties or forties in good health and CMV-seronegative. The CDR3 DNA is TGTGCCAGCAGTCATCCGGGTAGCAATCAGCCCCAGCATTTT. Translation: CASSHPGSNQPQHF.